These 17 T cell receptor beta chains were all obtained from the same sample, sequenced in a study of Ad26.COV2.S vaccination and SARS-CoV-2 variants. The repertoire was sequenced with immunoSEQ multiplex PCR; TCRdb's copy has only in-frame clones and lacks some. The profile shows hundreds of thousands of clones, approximately 87% of them singletons. Treatment in this sample: about 20 received Ad26.COV2.S at low or high dose, single or two shots; about 5 received placebo; per-sample allocation not given. It was on day 63 after the first vaccine or placebo injection that samples were taken. The specimen comprised peripheral blood, sampled in a trial of Ad26.COV2.S vaccine versus placebo. Every receptor here comes from a person between 18 and 65 years old who received the Ad26.COV2.S COVID-19 vaccine or a placebo.

The chain couples TRBV18 to TRBJ2-2; a weak D match, TRBD1 (6 bases). Germline V gene lookup returns CDR1 KGHSH and CDR2 LQKENI. Trimming took 3 bases from V and 3 from J, leaving 14 bases between them. The CDR3 is 16 amino acids. The CDR3 region is CASSPRLDSYTGELFF. The CDR3 coding sequence is TGTGCCAGCTCACCCCGTTTGGACAGCTACACCGGGGAGCTGTTTTTT.

This clone was seen once. DNA for the CDR3: TGTGCCAGCACCCTCCTGGGTACAGATACGCAGTATTTT. It specifies CASTLLGTDTQYF. This chain links TRBV12-3 or TRBV12-4 with TRBJ2-3; D gene ambiguous. V lost 7 bases and J lost 3, with 11 bases in between. The CDR3 is 13 amino acids.

The chain links TRBV12-3 or TRBV12-4 to TRBJ1-2; 8 positions match TRBD1. The CDR3 extends over 13 amino acids. With 5 bases clipped from V and 6 bases from J, the junction kept 5 bases outside the gene matches. The CDR3 spells CASSAGTGHGYTF. As DNA, the CDR3 is TGTGCCAGCAGTGCCGGGACAGGCCATGGCTACACCTTC.

V gene TRBV5-5 combines with J gene TRBJ2-5; unclear D gene. The CDR3 is 13 residues long. The germline V gene encodes CDR1 SGHKS and CDR2 YYEKEE (reference sequence). The V and J ends lost 3 bases and 3 bases respectively, with 9 bases between them. CDR3 bases: TGTGCCAGCAGCTCCTTCGTAAAAGAGACCCAGTACTTC. This codes for CASSSFVKETQYF.

The V and J genes are TRBV7-2 and TRBJ1-2; 9 nucleotides align to TRBD1. Germline loops: CDR1 SGHTA, CDR2 FQGNSA. V shed 1 base, J shed 3 bases, and the junction held 9 bases outside the gene matches. The CDR3 extends over 17 amino acids. The CDR3 sequence: CASSLEGDRALDYGYTF. In DNA form, the CDR3 reads TGTGCCAGCAGCTTAGAGGGGGACAGGGCCCTCGACTATGGCTACACCTTC.

V usage is TRBV11-1 and J usage is TRBJ1-6, with a possible D match to TRBD1 (5 bases). V was trimmed by 3 bases and J by 8 bases, leaving 14 bases between them. This CDR3 comprises 15 residues. Germline V gene lookup returns CDR1 SGHAT and CDR2 FQDESV (reference sequence). The CDR3 DNA reads as TGTGCCAGCAGCTTCGAGGGACTCGATTATTCACCCCTCCACTTT. Protein product: CASSFEGLDYSPLHF.

The rearrangement links TRBV9 to TRBJ1-1, with 8 bases identical to TRBD1. V shed 4 bases, J shed 2 bases, and the junction held 7 bases outside the gene matches. This CDR3 is built from 15 residues. In germline, CDR1 is SGDLS, CDR2 YYNGEE. The CDR3 sequence is CASSTTGVRNTEAFF. The CDR3 coding sequence is TGTGCCAGCAGCACGACAGGGGTTCGAAACACTGAAGCTTTCTTT. The full variable domain, its missing parts supplied by reference TRBV9 and TRBJ1-1, is DSGVTQTPKHLITATGQRVTLRCSPRSGDLSVYWYQQSLDQGLQFLIQYYNGEERAKGNILERFSAQQFPDLHSELNLSSLELGDSALYFCASSTTGVRNTEAFFGQGTRLTVV.

The chain recombines TRBV5-1 with TRBJ1-1; unclear D gene. The CDR3 consists of 14 residues. Trimming stripped 1 base from V and 4 bases from J, with 11 bases between. CDR1 and CDR2 (germline): SGHRS, YFSETQ. This CDR3 is CASSLRPQGTEAFF. CDR3 bases: TGCGCCAGCAGCTTGCGGCCCCAAGGCACTGAAGCTTTCTTT.

The CDR3 sequence is CASGQVGIYEQYF. The CDR3 DNA reads as TGTGCCAGTGGACAGGTAGGGATCTACGAGCAGTACTTC. The chain couples TRBV7-2 to TRBJ2-7; 7 bases are shared with TRBD1. The CDR3 covers 13 residues. The J segment lost 3 bases and the V segment lost 9 bases, leaving 8 bases of the junction unmatched. The germline gives CDR1 SGHTA, CDR2 FQGNSA.

The chain has TRBV30 and TRBJ1-6, with a possible D match to TRBD1 (5 bases). Germline CDR1 and CDR2: GTSNPN and SVGIG (reference sequence). The CDR3 totals 14 residues. The V gene lost 0 bases and the J gene lost 10 bases, with 13 bases spanning the gap. The CDR3 sequence is CAWSVGDLSSPLHF. DNA of the CDR3: TGTGCCTGGAGTGTAGGGGACCTAAGCTCACCCCTCCACTTT.

The V gene is TRBV18, the J gene TRBJ1-5; D is unresolved. CDR3 length: 13 amino acids. With 8 bases removed from V and 5 bases from J, the gap between germline ends came to 13 bases. From germline, CDR1 is KGHSH and CDR2 LQKENI. The CDR3 nucleotides read TGTGCCAGCGCCGGAACGCGGGATCAGCCCCAGCATTTT. This sequence encodes CASAGTRDQPQHF.

The rearrangement uses TRBV19 and TRBJ1-5; D ambiguous. This CDR3 contains 13 residues. Per the germline V gene, CDR1 is LNHDA and CDR2 is SQIVND (reference sequence). Deletions cut 5 bases from V and 5 bases from J, with 10 bases between. CDR3 sequence: CASSPRTDQPQHF. The CDR3 DNA sequence: TGTGCCAGTAGTCCCCGGACGGATCAGCCCCAGCATTTT.

The rearrangement uses TRBV7-2 and TRBJ2-5; D is unclear. From germline, CDR1 is SGHTA and CDR2 FQGNSA. The CDR3 runs to 16 residues. Trimming took 3 bases from V and 2 from J, leaving 16 bases between them. This CDR3 reads CASSFGVPRSQETQYF. The CDR3 coding sequence is TGTGCCAGCAGCTTTGGAGTCCCCCGTAGTCAAGAGACCCAGTACTTC.

The V and J genes are TRBV19 and TRBJ1-2, with D unclear. The V and J ends lost 11 bases and 4 bases respectively, with 20 bases between them. Germline V gene sequence: CDR1 LNHDA, CDR2 SQIVND (reference sequence). There are 14 residues in the CDR3. In DNA form, the CDR3 reads TGTGCCTCAACCGTAGCGGCCGGGCGCTATGGCTACACCTTC. Residues: CASTVAAGRYGYTF.

This chain connects TRBV2 to TRBJ2-6; D call uncertain. V lost 6 bases, J lost 0 bases, and 12 bases lay in between. From germline, CDR1 is SNHLY and CDR2 FYNNEI. The CDR3 runs 16 residues. The CDR3 is CASSPNRVSGANVLTF. DNA of the CDR3: TGTGCCAGCAGCCCCAACCGGGTCTCTGGGGCCAACGTCCTGACTTTC.

The chain carries TRBV15 and TRBJ1-5; possible D gene TRBD1, 6 bases. V was pared by 2 bases and J by 5 bases, with 13 bases between. Germline V gene sequence: CDR1 LNHNV, CDR2 YYDKDF (reference sequence). The CDR3 runs to 15 residues. Here the CDR3 reads CATSRRAGEYQPQHF. The CDR3 coding sequence is TGTGCCACCAGCAGACGAGCAGGGGAATATCAGCCCCAGCATTTT.

The chain employs TRBV2 and TRBJ1-6; D is possibly TRBD1 (5 bases). CDR3 size: 14 residues. CDR1 is SNHLY, CDR2 FYNNEI, per germline. The V end lost 7 bases, the J end lost 6 bases, and 13 bases lay between the germline ends. The CDR3 nucleotides are TGTGCCAGCAAGCAGGGATGGATTAATTCACCCCTCCACTTT. This encodes CASKQGWINSPLHF.